This T cell receptor (beta chain) comes out of a study of cytomegalovirus exposure and HLA in healthy donors (dated by TCRdb to about 2017). Notes on the research overall: According to a later analysis, the roughly 120 validation repertoires were produced on the same platform as the 700 or so repertoires of the first cohort. The study aimed to test whether signatures of past pathogen exposure could be identified by cataloging public T cell receptors. Along with the approximately 700-subject first cohort, a separate validation cohort of over 90 different subjects was used. To predict cytomegalovirus infection status, the study combined high-throughput TCR immunosequencing, statistical association of individual TCRs with disease status, and machine learning.

The CDR3 starts with the cysteine, ends with the phenylalanine, and has 14 residues. The retained sequence is limited to the CDR3, 42 bases, with the frame set at the first base. The V end loses 6 bases and the J end loses 5 bases, and a stretch of 16 bases separates them. For CDR1 and CDR2, the germline V gene lists SNHLY and FYNNEI. For this clone: The antigen this receptor binds is unknown. No base-level quality is on record; no much larger clone is a single base apart.

The research as a whole found: The authors suggested that the approach could potentially be generalized to other disease states and immunological phenotypes. Subsequent analysis determined that TCRs grouped into clusters in the first cohort also showed a tendency toward co-occurrence across the roughly 130 validation repertoires, and 85% to 95% of cluster scores exceeded 0. All 120 or so repertoires were used to score co-occurrence in the validation cohort in a later analysis, because that analysis had no HLA typing for the cohort. While some public TCRs were present in many individuals, most TCR sequences turned up only very rarely across donors. A total of about 150 TCR beta chains were listed by the study as associated with cytomegalovirus. Cytomegalovirus status was reported to be diagnosed by the classifier with high specificity and sensitivity in both the original and validation cohorts. In vitro tests confirmed that a few of the cytomegalovirus-associated TCR beta chains recognize cytomegalovirus antigens.

Library preparation was by the immunoSEQ multiplex PCR assay. Per the authors' processing: A statistical classification framework was built for diagnosing cytomegalovirus status from the catalog of TCR beta chain sequences. TCRdb stores this immuneACCESS table with in-frame sequences only. Part of the clones is absent; in the studies checked, under half of the shortfall reflects unresolved V genes, and no reason is known for the rest. V, J and clone size derive from that table, while D and trimming were established from the DNA sequence. This sample lists about 130,000 clones; just under 85% were detected once. Roughly 27% of the sample goes to the ten largest clones. The donors belonged to the validation cohort of 90 to 150 subjects, which was separate from the roughly 670-subject first cohort.

The source material was PBMCs. This chain joins TRBV2 to TRBJ1-2; TRBD1 is perhaps the D gene, given 6 matching bases. This TCR derives from a man between 25 and 39 years old in good health and CMV-seropositive. DNA sequence: TGTGCCAGCAGATGGCAGGGACATGCTTATGGCTACACCTTC. It encodes CASRWQGHAYGYTF.